This passage covers 6 T cell receptor beta chains from one sample sequenced in a study of vaccination and CD4 T cells after COVID-19. Cultured CD4+ T cells had their DNA profiled by the Oncomine TCR Beta short-read assay. TCRdb reprocessed the PCR reads via MiXCR and lists one record per CDR3 protein. The profile covers 13,000 to 15,000 distinct CDR3 sequences, with about 76% appearing a single time and 15% to 20% taken by the ten largest. These TCRs are of unknown antigen specificity. The treatment: approximately 9-day PBMC culture with coronavirus spike peptide pools or control peptides (ViraFEST assay). Sample: CD4+ T cells from blood, cultured in vitro. Every receptor here comes from a human donor who had recovered from COVID-19.

This clonotype came up a few times. This chain links TRBV28 with TRBJ1-2; TRBD1 matches 9 bases. The V and J ends lost 8 bases and 2 bases, in that order; junction bases with no gene match: 12. This CDR3 region has 16 residues. CDR1 and CDR2 from the germline V gene are MDHEN and SYDVKM. CDR3 sequence (DNA): TGTGCCAGCCAAGAAACGGACAGGGGAGGCAACTATGGCTACACCTTC. Amino acids: CASQETDRGGNYGYTF.

A single count supports this clonotype. The J gene is TRBJ2-2, the V gene TRBV5-1, with no clear D. V lost 4 bases and J 1 base, leaving 8 bases between the germline ends. The germline CDR1 and CDR2 sequences are SGHRS and YFSETQ. This CDR3 spans 14 amino acids. The CDR3 sequence is CASSAHMNTGELFF. CDR3 in DNA: TGCGCCAGCAGCGCCCACATGAACACCGGGGAGCTGTTTTTT.

This rearrangement joins TRBV7-2 to TRBJ1-5, with a tentative D call TRBD1 (5 bases). V lost 1 base and J 6 bases, leaving 13 bases between the germline ends. The CDR3 has 15 amino acids. Germline loops: CDR1 SGHTA, CDR2 FQGNSA. The CDR3 region has the DNA TGTGCCAGCAGCTTAGAGCTGGGGGGGGGTCAGCCCCAGCATTTT. This codes for CASSLELGGGQPQHF.

V gene TRBV20-1 combines with J gene TRBJ2-1; 13 bases map to TRBD2. The DNA end favors TRBJ2-7, so the J call may be wrong. The CDR3 has 14 residues. Germline-derived CDR1 and CDR2 are DFQATT and SNEGSKA (reference sequence). CDR3 DNA sequence: TGCAGTGCTCCCGGGACTAGCGGGACGGGCGAGCAGTACTTC. This codes for CSAPGTSGTGEQYF.

The chain employs TRBV7-9 and TRBJ1-2, with D perhaps matching TRBD1 (5 bases). V was clipped by 4 bases and J by 1 base, with 10 bases between them. Germline V gene lookup returns CDR1 SEHNR and CDR2 FQNEAQ (reference sequence). This CDR3 has 14 residues. CDR3 sequence reads: CASSWQGVNYGYTF. The CDR3 region has the DNA TGTGCCAGCAGCTGGCAGGGAGTTAACTATGGCTACACCTTC.

CDR3 sequence: CSASVGYNEQFF. In DNA form, the CDR3 reads TGCAGTGCTAGTGTAGGGTACAATGAGCAGTTCTTC. J is TRBJ2-1 and V is TRBV20-1, with no clear D. V was pared by 3 bases and J by 4 bases, with 7 bases between. The CDR3 is made up of 12 amino acids. Germline CDR1 DFQATT, CDR2 SNEGSKA (reference sequence).